The 22 T cell receptor beta chains below all came from one sample that was sequenced in a study of beta chain features in type 1 diabetes. Sequencing targeted expressed TCRB transcripts, as all isolated RNA had been reverse transcribed. The table came from immunoSEQ multiplex PCR; TCRdb's copy has only in-frame clones and leaves some out. The data hold 500,000 to 800,000 clones, with about an eighth observed a single time. Study results and limitations: There was a moderate but significant shortening of TCRB CDR3s in all four CD4+ subsets of Type 1 diabetes patients.

No cognate antigen is known for these TCRs. Material: naive CD4+ T cells from blood. These receptors originate from a man aged 25-40 years with type 1 diabetes.

This clone has a handful of counts. V usage is TRBV6-1 and J usage is TRBJ2-7; possibly TRBD1 or TRBD2 for D (5 bases each). The CDR3 spans 19 residues. Germline CDR1 reads MNHNS; CDR2 reads SASEGT. V was trimmed by 4 bases and J by 0 bases, leaving 25 bases between them. CDR3 amino acids: CASSARKLSGPGNSYEQYF. In DNA, the CDR3 is TGTGCCAGCAGTGCCCGTAAGCTCTCAGGGCCCGGGAACTCCTACGAGCAGTACTTC.

This clone came up a few times. The chain combines TRBV7-6 with TRBJ2-1; 11 bases line up with TRBD2. The CDR3 spans 16 residues. Trimming at V came to 5 bases and at J to 4 bases, leaving 7 bases not matched to a gene. Germline CDR1 and CDR2: SGHVS and FNYEAQ. CDR3 loop: CASSQTSGDVYNEQFF. The CDR3 DNA reads as TGTGCCAGCAGCCAGACTAGCGGGGACGTGTACAATGAGCAGTTCTTC.

This clone was detected once. This sample also contains other DNA sequences that code for the same CDR3. This chain joins TRBV14 and TRBJ2-6; D remains ambiguous. V shed 1 base and J shed 0 bases, with 4 bases lying between them. CDR3 length: 15 residues. The V gene's germline CDR1 is SGHDN and CDR2 FVKESK. The CDR3 bases are TGTGCCAGCAGCCAAGGATCCTCTGGGGCCAACGTCCTGACTTTC. Translating it yields CASSQGSSGANVLTF.

This chain connects TRBV7-2 to TRBJ2-5; D unclear. This CDR3 region has 14 residues. V gave up 0 bases and J gave up 2 bases, with 7 bases separating them. Per the germline V gene, CDR1 is SGHTA and CDR2 is FQGNSA. CDR3 nucleotide sequence: TGTGCCAGCAGCTTAGCTGTCCTTCAAGAGACCCAGTACTTC. Amino acids: CASSLAVLQETQYF.

The rearrangement joins TRBV5-1 to TRBJ2-3; TRBD1 aligns across 9 bases. This CDR3 comprises 15 residues. The V gene end was trimmed by 5 bases and the J gene end by 3 bases; junction bases not matched to a gene: 7. Germline V CDR1 and CDR2: SGHRS, YFSETQ. CDR3 sequence reads: CASRGQGVGTDTQYF. DNA for the CDR3: TGCGCCAGCAGGGGACAGGGAGTGGGGACAGATACGCAGTATTTT.

The V and J genes are TRBV11-3 and TRBJ2-5; D uncertain. The V end lost 5 bases, the J end lost 4 bases, and 14 bases lay between the germline ends. Germline CDR1 and CDR2: SGHNT and YENEEA. This CDR3 has 14 residues. CDR3 region: CASSLGSLGETQYF. The CDR3 nucleotides read TGTGCCAGCAGCCTGGGCTCTTTGGGAGAGACCCAGTACTTC. The full variable domain, its missing parts supplied by reference TRBV11-3 and TRBJ2-5, is EAGVVQSPRYKIIEKKQPVAFWCNPISGHNTLYWYLQNLGQGPELLIRYENEEAVDDSQLPKDRFSAERLKGVDSTLKIQPAELGDSAVYLCASSLGSLGETQYFGPGTRLLVL.

The DNA of the CDR3 is TGTGCCATCAGTGAAGCGCCCGACTATGGCTACACCTTC. It codes for CAISEAPDYGYTF. V and J are TRBV10-3 and TRBJ1-2; D not resolved. V gave up 3 bases and J gave up 3 bases, with 8 bases separating them. The length of the CDR3 is 13 residues. The V gene's germline CDR1 is ENHRY and CDR2 SYGVKD.

The chain joins TRBV6-5 to TRBJ2-5; TRBD2 matches 7 bases. The CDR3 is 13 amino acids. CDR1 is MNHEY, CDR2 SVGAGI, per germline. V shed 6 bases, J shed 5 bases, and the junction held 6 bases outside the gene matches. The CDR3 sequence is CASRSSGSETQYF. The CDR3 DNA is TGTGCCAGCAGAAGTAGCGGGTCGGAGACCCAGTACTTC.

This clone was counted between two and nine times. The chain employs TRBV7-2 and TRBJ2-7; 8 positions agree with TRBD2. Germline values: CDR1 SGHTA, CDR2 FQGNSA. This CDR3 spans 15 amino acids. V was pared by 3 bases and J by 0 bases, with 4 bases of the junction left unmatched. The CDR3 DNA reads TGTGCCAGCAGCTTTGAGCGGGGGATCTCCTACGAGCAGTACTTC. Translation gives CASSFERGISYEQYF. Full variable domain (outside the CDR3, taken from reference TRBV7-2 and TRBJ2-7): GAGVSQSPSNKVTEKGKDVELRCDPISGHTALYWYRQSLGQGLEFLIYFQGNSAPDKSGLPSDRFSAERTGGSVSTLTIQRTQQEDSAVYLCASSFERGISYEQYFGPGTRLTVT.

A few counts support this clone. V is TRBV9 and J is TRBJ2-7; D possibly corresponds to TRBD2 (5 bases). The V end was cut by 1 base, the J end by 3 bases, with 8 bases between. The CDR3 spans 13 residues. Germline CDR1 reads SGDLS; CDR2 reads YYNGEE. The CDR3 loop reads CASSVSAGYEQYF. The CDR3 nucleotides are TGTGCCAGCAGCGTATCGGCGGGCTACGAGCAGTACTTC.

This clone was seen more than once but under ten times. The rearrangement joins TRBV9 to TRBJ2-5; 9 positions agree with TRBD1. Per the germline V gene, CDR1 is SGDLS and CDR2 is YYNGEE. CDR3 length: 15 amino acids. The trim removed 0 bases at V and 4 bases at J, leaving 4 bases unmatched. The CDR3 is CASSVGDRVTETQYF. The DNA for the CDR3 is TGTGCCAGCAGCGTAGGGGACAGGGTTACAGAGACCCAGTACTTC.

This clone was seen more than once but under ten times. The chain carries TRBV27 and TRBJ2-7; tentatively, D is TRBD1 (5 bases). There are 14 residues in the CDR3. Germline CDR1 MNHEY, CDR2 SMNVEV (reference sequence). V was pared by 2 bases and J by 2 bases, with 10 bases between. The CDR3 DNA follows: TGTGCCAGCAGTTTAAGGGGCAGAGCCTACGAGCAGTACTTC. Its translation is CASSLRGRAYEQYF.

J is TRBJ1-2 and V is TRBV30, with 7 bases lining up with TRBD1. The CDR3 contains 12 residues. CDR1 and CDR2 (germline): GTSNPN, SVGIG (reference sequence). J gave up 2 bases and V 6 bases, and 3 bases lay outside the gene matches. Written as DNA, the CDR3 is TGTGCCTGTGGGACAGAAAACTATGGCTACACCTTC. Amino acid sequence: CACGTENYGYTF.

This chain connects TRBV29-1 to TRBJ1-1; no clear D gene. The CDR3 loop spans 8 amino acids. V lost 7 bases to trimming and J lost 8 bases, with 5 bases between them. Germline V CDR1 and CDR2: SQVTM, ANQGSEA. The chain's CDR3 is CSAREAFF. CDR3 bases: TGCAGCGCGAGAGAAGCTTTCTTT.

In its sample, this clone was seen a few times. This sequence joins TRBV25-1 and TRBJ2-3; 8 bases fit TRBD2. Germline trimming cut 1 base from V and 2 bases from J; bases unmatched to any gene: 5. Germline V gene lookup returns CDR1 MGHDK and CDR2 SYGVNS. This CDR3 spans 16 amino acids. CDR3 sequence reads: CASSESGAGVTDTQYF. The CDR3 DNA sequence: TGTGCCAGCAGTGAATCGGGAGCGGGGGTCACAGATACGCAGTATTTT.

The chain carries TRBV5-6 and TRBJ1-5, with no clear D. V lost 7 bases to trimming and J lost 3 bases, with 11 bases between them. This CDR3 contains 13 residues. Germline V lookup: CDR1 SGHDT, CDR2 YYEEEE. The CDR3 region is CASGAGPNQPQHF. The DNA of the CDR3 is TGTGCCAGCGGTGCAGGCCCCAATCAGCCCCAGCATTTT.

The V and J genes are TRBV19 and TRBJ2-5; perhaps TRBD1 as D (6 bases). CDR3 length equals 17 residues. Between the trimmed V and J ends, which lost 0 bases and 4 bases, there was a span of 18 bases. CDR1 is LNHDA, CDR2 SQIVND, per germline (reference sequence). The CDR3 sequence is CASSIDLMTGEGETQYF. CDR3 DNA sequence: TGTGCCAGTAGTATAGACCTGATGACAGGAGAAGGAGAGACCCAGTACTTC.

This chain joins TRBV6-5 and TRBJ2-1; TRBD1 agrees at 7 bases. From germline, CDR1 is MNHEY and CDR2 SVGAGI. The V segment lost 0 bases and the J segment 14 bases; nucleotides outside the gene matches: 10. The CDR3 is made up of 14 amino acids. The DNA for the CDR3 is TGTGCCAGCAGTTACTCAATTACCGACAGGGTTAAGTTCTTC. As protein: CASSYSITDRVKFF.

This clone was counted only a few times. This chain connects TRBV25-1 to TRBJ1-4, with D possibly TRBD1 on 5 matching bases. The CDR3 runs 15 residues. With 4 bases removed from V and 7 bases from J, the gap between germline ends came to 16 bases. Looked up from germline, CDR1 is MGHDK and CDR2 is SYGVNS. CDR3 protein: CASSAEPGPSEKLFF. CDR3 bases: TGTGCCAGCAGTGCCGAACCGGGACCCAGTGAAAAACTGTTTTTT.

The chain is built from TRBV5-6 and TRBJ1-2, with 7 bases identical to TRBD1. Germline loops: CDR1 SGHDT, CDR2 YYEEEE. Unmatched junction bases numbered 8, after V lost 4 bases and J lost 2 bases. The CDR3 is 15 amino acids. The CDR3: CASSPHPTGNYGYTF. CDR3 coding DNA: TGTGCCAGCAGCCCCCACCCGACAGGGAACTATGGCTACACCTTC.

The sample holds a few counts of this clone. This chain joins TRBV25-1 and TRBJ2-7, with D possibly being TRBD2 (6 bases). The V and J ends lost 6 bases and 12 bases respectively, with 21 bases between them. CDR3 length: 13 residues. The germline V gene has CDR1 MGHDK and CDR2 SYGVNS. The CDR3 reads CASSDDRRAGRYF. CDR3 sequence (DNA): TGTGCCAGCAGCGATGACCGCAGGGCCGGGAGGTACTTC.

This clone was observed a handful of times. The DNA for the CDR3 is TGTGCCAGCAGCTTAGTGGGCGGGACTACCGTTGTCGTCCTCCACTTT. Translating it yields CASSLVGGTTVVVLHF. The chain combines TRBV7-8 with TRBJ1-6; a weak D match, TRBD1 (5 bases). This CDR3 has 16 amino acids. The V end lost 1 base, the J end lost 15 bases, and 22 bases lay between the germline ends. Looked up from germline, CDR1 is SGHVS and CDR2 is FQNEAQ. Complete variable domain (other parts from reference TRBV7-8 and TRBJ1-6): GAGVSQSPRYKVAKRGQDVALRCDPISGHVSLFWYQQALGQGPEFLTYFQNEAQLDKSGLPSDRFFAERPEGSVSTLKIQRTQQEDSAVYLCASSLVGGTTVVVLHFGNGTRLTVT.